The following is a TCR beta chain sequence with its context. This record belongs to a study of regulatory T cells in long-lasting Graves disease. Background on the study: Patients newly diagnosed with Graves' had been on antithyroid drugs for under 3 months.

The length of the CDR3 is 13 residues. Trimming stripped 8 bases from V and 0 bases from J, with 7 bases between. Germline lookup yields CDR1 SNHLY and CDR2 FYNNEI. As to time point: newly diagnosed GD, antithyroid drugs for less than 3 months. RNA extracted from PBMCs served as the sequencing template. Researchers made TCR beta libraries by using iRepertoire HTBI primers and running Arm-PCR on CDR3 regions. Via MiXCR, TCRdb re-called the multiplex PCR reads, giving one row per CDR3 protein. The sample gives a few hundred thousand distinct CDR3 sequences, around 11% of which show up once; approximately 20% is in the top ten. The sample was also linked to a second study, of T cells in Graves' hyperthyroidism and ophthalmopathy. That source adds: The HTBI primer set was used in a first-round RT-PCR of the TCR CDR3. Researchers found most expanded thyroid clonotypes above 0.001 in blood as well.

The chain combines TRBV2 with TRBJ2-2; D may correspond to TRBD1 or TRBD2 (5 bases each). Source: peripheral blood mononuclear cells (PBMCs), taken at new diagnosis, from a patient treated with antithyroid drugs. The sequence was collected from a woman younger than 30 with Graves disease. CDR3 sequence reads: CASLGANTGELFF. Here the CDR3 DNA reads TGTGCCAGCTTGGGGGCGAACACCGGGGAGCTGTTTTTT.